A single sample is the source of the 17 T cell receptor beta chains below, sequenced in a study of blood T cell repertoires in COVID-19. Data came from immunoSEQ multiplex PCR; TCRdb stores just in-frame clones and leaves some out. The table records fewer than 300,000 clones, under 90% of them present only once. The sample comprised peripheral blood. The receptors were gathered from a woman aged 18-29 years with acute or convalescent COVID-19.

V usage is TRBV27 and J usage is TRBJ2-2, with 8 bases fitting TRBD1. V was pared by 4 bases and J by 5 bases, with 6 bases of the junction left unmatched. Germline V gene lookup returns CDR1 MNHEY and CDR2 SMNVEV (reference sequence). This CDR3 is 15 amino acids long. The CDR3 loop reads CASSSTGVWTGELFF. CDR3 bases: TGTGCCAGCAGTTCGACAGGGGTATGGACCGGGGAGCTGTTTTTT.

This chain links TRBV29-1 with TRBJ2-7; maybe TRBD1 (6 bases). The CDR3 spans 13 residues. The V end lost 7 bases, the J end lost 2 bases, and 15 bases lay between the germline ends. CDR1 is SQVTM and CDR2 is ANQGSEA in the germline V gene. CDR3 loop: CSGVETGPYEQYF. CDR3 nucleotides: TGCAGCGGAGTTGAGACAGGTCCCTACGAGCAGTACTTC.

The rearrangement uses TRBV6-5 and TRBJ2-1; D ambiguous. The CDR3 is 14 amino acids. The germline V gene has CDR1 MNHEY and CDR2 SVGAGI. Deletions cut 7 bases from V and 6 bases from J, with 16 bases between. The CDR3 nucleotides are TGTGCCAGCAAAACGGGTGCGCCGGGCAATGAGCAGTTCTTC. It encodes CASKTGAPGNEQFF.

The rearrangement joins TRBV7-2 to TRBJ2-7; TRBD2 is a possible D gene (7 bases). V gave up 0 bases and J gave up 0 bases, with 18 bases separating them. The germline CDR1 and CDR2 sequences are SGHTA and FQGNSA. This CDR3 comprises 18 residues. The CDR3: CASSLALLGGGSSYEQYF. The CDR3 DNA sequence: TGTGCCAGCAGCTTAGCGCTCTTGGGGGGCGGGAGCTCCTACGAGCAGTACTTC.

The gene calls are TRBV7-3 and TRBJ1-1; TRBD1 might be the D (6 bases). The germline V gene encodes CDR1 SGHTA and CDR2 FQGTGA. The CDR3 totals 14 residues. With 5 bases removed from V and 4 bases from J, the gap between germline ends came to 14 bases. The CDR3 loop reads CASSAQGWGTEAFF. DNA of the CDR3: TGTGCCAGCAGCGCACAGGGATGGGGCACTGAAGCTTTCTTT.

The CDR3 DNA follows: TGTGCCAGTAGTATAGTCGGGGGTGATTCACCCCTCCACTTT. Its translation is CASSIVGGDSPLHF. The V and J genes are TRBV19 and TRBJ1-6; tentative D call: TRBD1 (5 bases). The CDR3 totals 14 residues. The germline CDR1 and CDR2 sequences are LNHDA and SQIVND (reference sequence). Trimming stripped 1 base from V and 8 bases from J, with 9 bases between.

This chain uses TRBV6-2 or TRBV6-3 with TRBJ2-2; D remains ambiguous. Germline CDR1 is MNHEY and CDR2 is SVGEGT. CDR3 length: 14 residues. Deletions cut 3 bases from V and 4 bases from J, with 9 bases between. The CDR3 reads CASSYITRTGELFF. In DNA form, the CDR3 reads TGTGCCAGCAGTTATATTACACGCACCGGGGAGCTGTTTTTT.

This clone is a singleton in its sample. The chain has TRBV5-1 and TRBJ2-3; TRBD2 aligns across 11 bases. This CDR3 region has 16 residues. CDR1 SGHRS and CDR2 YFSETQ come from the germline V gene. J gave up 3 bases and V 3 bases, and 6 bases lay outside the gene matches. The CDR3 DNA reads as TGCGCCAGCAGCTCGACTAGACTAGCGGGGACAGATACGCAGTATTTT. Encoded protein: CASSSTRLAGTDTQYF.

The chain joins TRBV4-1 to TRBJ2-2; 7 bases line up with TRBD2. V gave up 1 base and J gave up 4 bases; unmatched junction bases: 15. The CDR3 covers 19 residues. Germline V CDR1 and CDR2: MGHRA, YSYEKL. The CDR3 nucleotides read TGCGCCAGCAGCCAAGTAGTGGGGCTTGCGGGAGAGACCACCGGGGAGCTGTTTTTT. Its protein product is CASSQVVGLAGETTGELFF.

This chain joins TRBV27 and TRBJ2-7, with a tentative D call TRBD2 (7 bases). The CDR3 covers 13 residues. V lost 8 bases and J lost 5, with 16 bases in between. The germline gives CDR1 MNHEY, CDR2 SMNVEV (reference sequence). CDR3 coding DNA: TGTGCCAGCCGCCGGGGGGCTTCGCACGAGCAGTACTTC. Translating gives CASRRGASHEQYF.

This rearrangement joins TRBV18 to TRBJ1-1, with D perhaps matching TRBD1 (6 bases). V shed 5 bases and J shed 0 bases, with 10 bases lying between them. CDR1 is KGHSH, CDR2 LQKENI, per germline. This CDR3 is built from 14 residues. The CDR3 DNA reads TGTGCCAGCTCAGCGGACAGATTGAACACTGAAGCTTTCTTT. Its protein is CASSADRLNTEAFF. The complete variable domain, with remaining parts taken from reference TRBV18 and TRBJ1-1, reads NAGVMQNPRHLVRRRGQEARLRCSPMKGHSHVYWYRQLPEEGLKFMVYLQKENIIDESGMPKERFSAEFPKEGPSILRIQQVVRGDSAAYFCASSADRLNTEAFFGQGTRLTVV.

The gene calls are TRBV4-3 and TRBJ2-1; D may be TRBD2 (6 bases). This CDR3 has 15 amino acids. Germline V gives CDR1 LGHNA, CDR2 YSLEER. With 0 bases removed from V and 4 bases from J, the gap between germline ends came to 10 bases. CDR3 bases: TGCGCCAGCAGCCAAGAAGATAGCGGATACAATGAGCAGTTCTTC. The encoded protein is CASSQEDSGYNEQFF.

The chain is built from TRBV4-3 and TRBJ2-1, with D unresolved. CDR1 is LGHNA, CDR2 YSLEER, per germline. The CDR3 is 16 amino acids. Trimming shortened V by 2 bases and J by 0 bases, and 11 bases separated the two germline ends. CDR3 amino acids: CASSQRVSISYNEQFF. The DNA of the CDR3 is TGCGCCAGCAGCCAACGTGTTAGCATCTCCTACAATGAGCAGTTCTTC.

This chain connects TRBV6-2 or TRBV6-3 to TRBJ2-3, with 13 bases aligning to TRBD2. The V gene's germline CDR1 is MNHEY and CDR2 SVGEGT. The length of the CDR3 is 15 residues. V shed 6 bases, J shed 3 bases, and the junction held 3 bases outside the gene matches. CDR3 nucleotide sequence: TGTGCCAGCAGCCCACTAGCGGGAGGGACAGATACGCAGTATTTT. It encodes CASSPLAGGTDTQYF.

The gene calls are TRBV7-2 and TRBJ2-1; 7 bases match TRBD2. The CDR3 is 14 amino acids. The V gene end was trimmed by 5 bases and the J gene end by 3 bases; junction bases not matched to a gene: 4. Germline assignment: CDR1 SGHTA and CDR2 FQGNSA. In nucleotides, the CDR3 is TGTGCCAGCAGCGCTGGACTAGTCTACAATGAGCAGTTCTTC. This sequence encodes CASSAGLVYNEQFF.

The gene calls are TRBV28 and TRBJ2-1, with D maybe TRBD2 (6 bases). Germline CDR1 MDHEN, CDR2 SYDVKM. The CDR3 is 16 residues long. Deletions cut 5 bases from V and 2 bases from J, with 16 bases between. This CDR3 is CASSPAGSGAYNEQFF. DNA for the CDR3: TGTGCCAGCAGTCCCGCGGGGAGCGGAGCCTACAATGAGCAGTTCTTC.

J is TRBJ1-2 and V is TRBV3-1 (or the pseudogene TRBV3-2), with TRBD1 as a possible D gene (5 bases). CDR1 is LGHDT, CDR2 YNNKEL, per germline (reference sequence). V was shortened by 5 bases and J by 5 bases, with 12 bases between the two germline ends. There are 13 residues in the CDR3. CDR3 nucleotides: TGTGCCAGCAGCGGCGACAGTACATATGGCTACACCTTC. Translated, it gives CASSGDSTYGYTF.